Only one count was recorded for the clone carrying this T cell receptor (beta chain). Trimming removed 6 bases from V and 2 bases from J, with 17 bases in between. The CDR3 runs 16 residues. As to time point: persistent/refractory GD, antithyroid drugs over 5 years with positive TRAb. The authors made the TCR library using RNA they extracted from PBMCs. Building the TCR beta libraries relied on iRepertoire HTBI primers, and CDR3 regions underwent Arm-PCR. TCRdb reprocessed the multiplex PCR reads with MiXCR, giving one entry per CDR3 protein. The sample records 360,000 or so distinct CDR3 sequences, roughly 23% being singletons. This sample stems from a study of regulatory T cells in long-lasting Graves disease.

This sample comprised peripheral blood mononuclear cells (PBMCs), obtained when the disease was refractory, from a patient treated with antithyroid drugs. The chain employs TRBV12-3 or TRBV12-4 and TRBJ1-5, with TRBD1 as a possible D gene (5 bases). The source is a woman between 35 and 50 years old with Graves disease. The CDR3 reads CASSQGAPGGNQPQHF. For the CDR3, the DNA is TGTGCCAGCAGCCAAGGGGCCCCGGGGGGCAATCAGCCCCAGCATTTT.